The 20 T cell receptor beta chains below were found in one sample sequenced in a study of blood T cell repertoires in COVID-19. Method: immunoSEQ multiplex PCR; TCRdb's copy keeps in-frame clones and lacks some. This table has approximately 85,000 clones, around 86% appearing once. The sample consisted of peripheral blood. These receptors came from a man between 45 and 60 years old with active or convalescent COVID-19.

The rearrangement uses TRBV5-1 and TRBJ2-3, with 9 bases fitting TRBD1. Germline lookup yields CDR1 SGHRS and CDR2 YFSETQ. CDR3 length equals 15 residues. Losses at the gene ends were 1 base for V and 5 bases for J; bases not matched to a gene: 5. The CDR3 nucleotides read TGCGCCAGCAGCTTGCCAACAGGGGGCAGAGATACGCAGTATTTT. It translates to CASSLPTGGRDTQYF.

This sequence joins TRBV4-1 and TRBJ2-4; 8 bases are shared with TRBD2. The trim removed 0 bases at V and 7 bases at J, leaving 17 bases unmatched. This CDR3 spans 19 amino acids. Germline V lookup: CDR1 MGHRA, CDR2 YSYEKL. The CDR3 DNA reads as TGCGCCAGCAGCCAAGATCTACCTCTAACGGGAGGGCCTCGGAACATTCAGTACTTC. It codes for CASSQDLPLTGGPRNIQYF.

Written as DNA, the CDR3 is TGTGCCAGCAGCGGCGGGACTATTAACAATGAGCAGTTCTTC. Protein sequence: CASSGGTINNEQFF. The chain uses TRBV5-5 and TRBJ2-1; 7 bases fit TRBD2. Germline V gives CDR1 SGHKS, CDR2 YYEKEE (reference sequence). Germline trimming cut 4 bases from V and 5 bases from J; bases unmatched to any gene: 6. CDR3 size: 14 residues.

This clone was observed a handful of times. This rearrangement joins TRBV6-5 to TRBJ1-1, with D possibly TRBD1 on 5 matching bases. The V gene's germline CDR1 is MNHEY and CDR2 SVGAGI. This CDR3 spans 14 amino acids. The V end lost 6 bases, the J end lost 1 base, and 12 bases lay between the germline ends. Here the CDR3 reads CASRLRGGNTEAFF. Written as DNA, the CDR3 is TGTGCCAGCAGGCTCCGGGGGGGGAACACTGAAGCTTTCTTT.

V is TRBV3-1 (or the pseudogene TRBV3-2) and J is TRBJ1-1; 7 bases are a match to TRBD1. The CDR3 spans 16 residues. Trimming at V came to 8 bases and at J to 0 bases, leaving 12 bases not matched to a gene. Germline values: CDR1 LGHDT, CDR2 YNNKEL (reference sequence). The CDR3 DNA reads TGTGCCAGCGGACAGGCAGGTGGATGGGTGAACACTGAAGCTTTCTTT. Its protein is CASGQAGGWVNTEAFF.

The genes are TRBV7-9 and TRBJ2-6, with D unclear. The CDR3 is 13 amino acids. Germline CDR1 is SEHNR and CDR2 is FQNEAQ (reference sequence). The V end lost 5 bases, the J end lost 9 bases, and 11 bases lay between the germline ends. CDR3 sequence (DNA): TGTGCCAGCAGCCACAGCCGGCGCAACGTCCTGACTTTC. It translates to CASSHSRRNVLTF.

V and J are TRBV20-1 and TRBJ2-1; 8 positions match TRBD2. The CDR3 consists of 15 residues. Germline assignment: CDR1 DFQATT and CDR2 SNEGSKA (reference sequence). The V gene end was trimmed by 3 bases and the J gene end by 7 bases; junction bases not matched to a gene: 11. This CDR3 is CSASGRGGLENEQFF. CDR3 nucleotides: TGCAGTGCTAGTGGACGGGGGGGCCTAGAGAATGAGCAGTTCTTC.

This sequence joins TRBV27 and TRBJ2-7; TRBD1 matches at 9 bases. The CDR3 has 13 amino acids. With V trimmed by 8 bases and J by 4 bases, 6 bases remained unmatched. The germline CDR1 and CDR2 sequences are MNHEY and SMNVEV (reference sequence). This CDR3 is CASFGGQGYEQYF. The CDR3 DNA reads TGTGCCAGCTTCGGGGGACAGGGATACGAGCAGTACTTC.

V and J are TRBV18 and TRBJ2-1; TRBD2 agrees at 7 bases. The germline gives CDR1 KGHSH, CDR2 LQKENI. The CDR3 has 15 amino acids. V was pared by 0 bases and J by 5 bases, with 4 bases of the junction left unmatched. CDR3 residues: CASSPPAGVHNEQFF. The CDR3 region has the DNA TGTGCCAGCTCACCACCTGCGGGAGTACACAATGAGCAGTTCTTC.

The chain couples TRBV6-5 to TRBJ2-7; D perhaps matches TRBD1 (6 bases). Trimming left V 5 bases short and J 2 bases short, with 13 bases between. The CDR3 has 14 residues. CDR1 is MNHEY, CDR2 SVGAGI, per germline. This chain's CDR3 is CASSPTGKAYEQYF. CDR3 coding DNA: TGTGCCAGCAGTCCGACAGGAAAGGCCTACGAGCAGTACTTC.

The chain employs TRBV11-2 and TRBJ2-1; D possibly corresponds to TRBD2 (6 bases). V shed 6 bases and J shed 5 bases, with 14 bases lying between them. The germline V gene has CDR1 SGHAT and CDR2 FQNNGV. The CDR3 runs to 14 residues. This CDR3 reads CASRTIWGDNEQFF. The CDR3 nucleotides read TGTGCCAGCAGGACGATATGGGGGGACAATGAGCAGTTCTTC.

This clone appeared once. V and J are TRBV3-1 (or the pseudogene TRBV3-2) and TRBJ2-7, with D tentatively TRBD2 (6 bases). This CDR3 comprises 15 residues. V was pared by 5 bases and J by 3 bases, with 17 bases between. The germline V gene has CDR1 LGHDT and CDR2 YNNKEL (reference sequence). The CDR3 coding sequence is TGTGCCAGCAGCTTAACCGGGAGACACATCTACGAGCAGTACTTC. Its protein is CASSLTGRHIYEQYF.

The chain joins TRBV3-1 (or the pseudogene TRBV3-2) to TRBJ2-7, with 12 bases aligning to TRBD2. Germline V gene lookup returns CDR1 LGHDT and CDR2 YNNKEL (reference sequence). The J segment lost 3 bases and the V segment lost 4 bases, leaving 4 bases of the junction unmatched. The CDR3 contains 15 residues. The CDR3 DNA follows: TGTGCCAGCAGCCCCCCGGGACTAGCGGGCTACGAGCAGTACTTC. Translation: CASSPPGLAGYEQYF.

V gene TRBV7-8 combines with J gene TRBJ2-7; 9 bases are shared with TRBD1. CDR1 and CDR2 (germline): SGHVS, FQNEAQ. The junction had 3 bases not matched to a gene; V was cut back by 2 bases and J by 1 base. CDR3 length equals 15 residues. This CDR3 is CASSLRTGDSYEQYF. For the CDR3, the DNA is TGTGCCAGCAGCTTACGGACAGGGGATTCCTACGAGCAGTACTTC.

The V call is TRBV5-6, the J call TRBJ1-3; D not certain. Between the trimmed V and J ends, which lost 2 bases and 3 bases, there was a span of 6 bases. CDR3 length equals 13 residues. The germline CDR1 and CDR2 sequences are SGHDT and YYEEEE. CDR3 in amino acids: CASSFSSGNTIYF. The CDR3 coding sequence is TGTGCCAGCAGCTTTAGTAGTGGAAACACCATATATTTT.

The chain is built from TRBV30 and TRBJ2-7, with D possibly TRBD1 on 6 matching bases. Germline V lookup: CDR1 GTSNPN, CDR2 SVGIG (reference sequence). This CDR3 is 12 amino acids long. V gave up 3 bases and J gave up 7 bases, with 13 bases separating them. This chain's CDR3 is CAWSRGRIEQYF. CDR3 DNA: TGTGCCTGGAGCAGGGGTCGTATAGAGCAGTACTTC.

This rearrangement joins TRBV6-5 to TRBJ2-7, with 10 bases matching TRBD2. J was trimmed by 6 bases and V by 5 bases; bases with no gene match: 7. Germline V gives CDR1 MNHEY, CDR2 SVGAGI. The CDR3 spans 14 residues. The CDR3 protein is CASSPSRLAGEQYF. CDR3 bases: TGTGCCAGCAGTCCCTCCCGACTAGCGGGCGAGCAGTACTTC.

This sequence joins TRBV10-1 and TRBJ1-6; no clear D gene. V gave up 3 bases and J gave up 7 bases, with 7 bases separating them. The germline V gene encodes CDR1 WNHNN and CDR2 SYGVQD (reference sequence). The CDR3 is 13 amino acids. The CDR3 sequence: CASSDTWNSPLHF. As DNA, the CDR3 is TGCGCCAGCAGTGATACATGGAATTCACCCCTCCACTTT.

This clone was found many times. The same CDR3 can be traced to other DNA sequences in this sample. The CDR3 is CASSQGGGAPQETQYF. DNA of the CDR3: TGCGCCAGCAGCCAAGGGGGGGGCGCACCGCAAGAGACCCAGTACTTC. This chain links TRBV4-1 with TRBJ2-5, with D possibly being TRBD2 (7 bases). The germline CDR1 and CDR2 sequences are MGHRA and YSYEKL. Trimming took 1 base from V and 2 from J, leaving 14 bases between them. The CDR3 contains 16 residues.

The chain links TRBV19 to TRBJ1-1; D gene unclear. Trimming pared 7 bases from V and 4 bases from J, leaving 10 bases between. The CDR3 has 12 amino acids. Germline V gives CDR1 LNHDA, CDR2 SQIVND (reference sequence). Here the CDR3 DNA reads TGTGCCAGTACCCCTGAGGGCACTGAAGCTTTCTTT. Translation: CASTPEGTEAFF.